The clone carrying this TCR beta chain was recorded a few times. Its antigen is unidentified. Between the trimmed V and J ends, which lost 8 bases and 5 bases, there was a span of 18 bases. Germline lookup yields CDR1 SGHTA and CDR2 FQGNSA. The CDR3 runs 14 residues. The sample belongs to a study of cytomegalovirus exposure and HLA in healthy donors. Overall study context: The 90 to 150 validation repertoires were produced on the same platform as the roughly 660 repertoires of the first cohort. This was reported in a later analysis.

TCRdb keeps only in-frame clones here, not all; method: immunoSEQ multiplex PCR. The sample lists 120,000 to 150,000 clones; roughly 87% were seen once. General study findings and limits: The study recorded 150 to 200 TCR beta chains that were cytomegalovirus-associated.

The V and J genes are TRBV7-2 and TRBJ1-2, with D possibly being TRBD1 (6 bases). The sequenced material came from PBMCs. The TCR was taken from a young man in good health and CMV-seropositive. The CDR3 nucleotides are TGTGCCAGCTCACTTCCAGGGGAAGATTATGGCTACACCTTC. This sequence encodes CASSLPGEDYGYTF.